A selection of T cell receptor beta chains follows, all from one sample in a study of T cells in Graves' hyperthyroidism and ophthalmopathy. One entry per CDR3 protein, called by TCRdb with MiXCR from the multiplex PCR reads. The sample records approximately 360,000 distinct CDR3 sequences, 15% to 19% being singletons. Source material: blood. These TCRs come from a woman in her late teens or twenties with Graves' hyperthyroidism that later progressed to Graves' ophthalmopathy. Both conserved end residues are part of each CDR3. Clone size is given for some rows only: seen once, a few or many times, or a class if the clone is expanded.

V gene | clone size | CDR3 protein
TRBV4-1 | NA | CASSRTGLRTEAFF
TRBV2 | many | CASSDWDTLSSYNEQFF
TRBV3-1 | many | CASSQAGSFYGYTF
TRBV28 | many | CASSLQSVVGSPLHF
TRBV6-2/TRBV6-3 | NA | CASSWTSGSFETQYF
TRBV28 | many | CASSLDTNSYEQYF
TRBV6-5 | NA | CASSYRGSQNSPLHF
TRBV10-2 | few | CASSGAGLAGLNEQFF
TRBV20-1 | NA | CSATREGYTF
TRBV6-5 | NA | CASSYSLAGPSKETQYF
TRBV7-2 | NA | CASGTQGYSNQPQHF
TRBV6-5 | NA | CASSYGQGDPNYGYTF
TRBV11-3 | few | CASSRSGIHEQYF
TRBV15 | few | CATSRDPPNQPQHF
TRBV18 | many | CASSPQTGLNEKLFF
TRBV9 | many | CASSVGIGFGYTF
TRBV20-1 | many | CSATQGGAPTEAFF
TRBV3-1 | many | CASSEFQNTIYF
TRBV30 | many | CAWSFQRTSGTTDTQYF
TRBV7-2 | NA | CASSIPGQGREKLFF